This is a list of T cell receptor beta chains from one sample in a study of identical twins. Using its own MiXCR run on the 5' RACE reads, TCRdb lists one record per CDR3 protein. This table has around 480,000 distinct CDR3 sequences, 14% appearing once. The data were also submitted as part of a second study, on yellow fever vaccine responses in identical twins.

The sequenced sample was CD4+ T cells sorted from blood. The receptors here all came from a woman under 30 in good health. Both conserved end residues are part of each CDR3. A D gene is named only where the DNA matches it firmly. Expanded clones get a size class; other rows say once, few or many, or leave the size out.

TRBJ2-1 | few | . | TRBV7-2 | CASSLPLVSYNEQFF | TGTGCCAGCAGTTTACCTCTAGTTTCCTACAATGAGCAGTTCTTC
TRBJ2-3 | . | . | TRBV7-2 | CASSSMSSVGTDTQYF | TGTGCCAGCAGCTCGATGTCTAGCGTTGGCACAGATACGCAGTATTTT
TRBJ2-5 | many | TRBD1 | TRBV5-1 | CASTEGQHAQETQYF | TGCGCCAGCACCGAGGGACAGCACGCCCAAGAGACCCAGTACTTC
TRBJ2-3 | few | . | TRBV29-1 | CSVAPEDTQYF | TGCAGCGTCGCGCCTGAGGATACGCAGTATTTT
TRBJ2-4 | few | TRBD1 | TRBV18 | CASSRGTGGSDEAKNIQYF | TGTGCCAGCTCACGAGGGACAGGGGGCAGCGACGAAGCCAAAAACATTCAGTACTTC
TRBJ2-7 | . | TRBD2 | TRBV7-6 | CASSLVPIAGRSYEQYF | TGTGCCAGCAGCTTAGTTCCTATAGCGGGACGCTCCTACGAGCAGTACTTC
TRBJ2-7 | . | . | TRBV3-1 | CASSQDYPRPYEQYF | TGTGCCAGCAGCCAAGACTACCCGAGGCCCTACGAGCAGTACTTC
TRBJ2-5 | . | TRBD2 | TRBV11-2 | CASSLMGTSGRQETQYF | TGTGCCAGCAGCTTGATGGGGACTAGCGGGAGACAGGAGACCCAGTACTTC
TRBJ2-7 | . | . | TRBV13 | CASSLLGEDYEQYF | TGTGCCAGCAGCTTACTCGGGGAAGACTACGAGCAGTACTTC
TRBJ1-2 | few | . | TRBV5-1 | CASSSGTAERGYTF | TGCGCCAGCAGCTCAGGGACGGCCGAACGAGGCTACACCTTC
TRBJ2-3 | . | TRBD1 | TRBV18 | CASSPARDRGTDTQYF | TGTGCCAGCTCACCCGCGCGGGACAGGGGTACAGATACGCAGTATTTT
TRBJ2-1 | . | TRBD1 | TRBV6-1 | CASSQRQGGYNEQFF | TGTGCCAGCAGTCAGAGACAGGGGGGGTACAATGAGCAGTTCTTC
TRBJ2-1 | . | TRBD2 | TRBV2 | CALSFRGLAGGPHNEQFF | TGTGCCCTCAGTTTTAGGGGACTAGCGGGGGGGCCCCACAATGAGCAGTTCTTC
TRBJ1-5 | few | . | TRBV15 | CATSRDPIGDSNQPQHF | TGTGCCACCAGCAGAGATCCGATTGGGGATAGCAATCAGCCCCAGCATTTT
TRBJ2-7 | . | TRBD1 | TRBV6-5 | CASSYQRGDRSIF | TGTGCCAGCAGTTATCAAAGGGGGGACAGGTCGATCTTC
TRBJ1-1 | . | TRBD1 | TRBV6-2/TRBV6-3 | CASSPWTGASNTEAFF | TGTGCCAGCAGTCCTTGGACAGGGGCTTCGAACACTGAAGCTTTCTTT
TRBJ2-1 | . | . | TRBV6-1 | CASSDRAELNEQFF | TGTGCCAGCAGTGACCGGGCGGAACTCAATGAGCAGTTCTTC
TRBJ2-1 | . | . | TRBV12-5 | CASGFGGPNSYNEQFF | TGTGCTAGTGGTTTCGGGGGACCGAACTCCTACAATGAGCAGTTCTTC
TRBJ2-7 | few | . | TRBV7-9 | CASSVQDLRVDEQYF | TGTGCCAGCAGCGTTCAGGACCTCCGTGTCGACGAGCAGTACTTC
TRBJ2-1 | . | . | TRBV29-1 | CSGTGTGPYNEQFF | TGCAGCGGAACAGGAACAGGGCCCTACAATGAGCAGTTCTTC
TRBJ2-7 | . | TRBD2 | TRBV23-1 | CASSQSGLAVPKSTYEQYF | TGCGCCAGCAGTCAATCGGGACTAGCGGTACCAAAGTCTACCTACGAGCAGTACTTC
TRBJ2-2 | . | . | TRBV7-2 | CASSLSGRLPGELFF | TGTGCCAGCAGCTTATCCGGACGGCTCCCCGGGGAGCTGTTTTTT
TRBJ2-1 | . | . | TRBV3-1 | CASSLSTYNEQFF | TGTGCCAGCAGCCTAAGTACGTACAATGAGCAGTTCTTC
TRBJ2-3 | many | . | TRBV27 | CASSLWETDTQYF | TGTGCCAGCAGTTTATGGGAGACAGATACGCAGTATTTT
TRBJ2-4 | . | TRBD2 | TRBV2 | CASSESLGTSGGQYF | TGTGCCAGCAGTGAAAGTCTTGGGACTAGCGGGGGCCAGTACTTC
TRBJ2-4 | . | . | TRBV6-1 | CASSGGGTVAKNIQYF | TGTGCCAGCAGTGGGGGAGGGACAGTAGCCAAAAACATTCAGTACTTC